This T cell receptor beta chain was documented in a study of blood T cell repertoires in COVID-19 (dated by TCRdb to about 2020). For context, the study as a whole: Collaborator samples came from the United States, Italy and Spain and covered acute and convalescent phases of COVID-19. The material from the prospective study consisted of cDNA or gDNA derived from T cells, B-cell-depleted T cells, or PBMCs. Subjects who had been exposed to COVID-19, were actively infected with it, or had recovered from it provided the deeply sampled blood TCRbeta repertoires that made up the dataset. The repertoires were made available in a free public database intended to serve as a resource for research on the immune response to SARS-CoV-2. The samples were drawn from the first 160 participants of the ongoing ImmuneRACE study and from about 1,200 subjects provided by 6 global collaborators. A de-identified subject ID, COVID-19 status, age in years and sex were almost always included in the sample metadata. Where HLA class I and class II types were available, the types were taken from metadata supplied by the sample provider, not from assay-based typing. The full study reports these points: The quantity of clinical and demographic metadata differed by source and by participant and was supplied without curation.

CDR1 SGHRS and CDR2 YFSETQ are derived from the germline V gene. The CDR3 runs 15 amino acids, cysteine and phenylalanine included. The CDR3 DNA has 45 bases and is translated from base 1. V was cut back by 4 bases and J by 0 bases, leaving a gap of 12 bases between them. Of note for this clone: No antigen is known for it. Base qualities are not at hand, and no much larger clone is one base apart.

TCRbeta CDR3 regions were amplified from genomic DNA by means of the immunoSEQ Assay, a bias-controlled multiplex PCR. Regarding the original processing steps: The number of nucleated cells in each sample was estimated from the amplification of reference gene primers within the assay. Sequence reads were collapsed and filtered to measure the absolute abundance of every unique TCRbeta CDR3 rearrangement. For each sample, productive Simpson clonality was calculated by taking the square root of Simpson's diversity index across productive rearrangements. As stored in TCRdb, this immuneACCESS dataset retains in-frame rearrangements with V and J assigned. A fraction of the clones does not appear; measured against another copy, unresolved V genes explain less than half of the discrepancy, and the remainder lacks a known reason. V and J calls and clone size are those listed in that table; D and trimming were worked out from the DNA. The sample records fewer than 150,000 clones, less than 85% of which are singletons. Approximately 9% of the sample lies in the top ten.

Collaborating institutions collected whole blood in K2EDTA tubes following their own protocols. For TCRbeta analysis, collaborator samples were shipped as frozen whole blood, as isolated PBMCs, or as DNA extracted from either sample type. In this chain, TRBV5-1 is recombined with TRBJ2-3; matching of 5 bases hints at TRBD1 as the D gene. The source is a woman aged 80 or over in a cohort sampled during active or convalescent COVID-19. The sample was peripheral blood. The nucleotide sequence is TGCGCCAGCAGCCCCGTGACAGCTAGCACAGATACGCAGTATTTT. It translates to CASSPVTASTDTQYF. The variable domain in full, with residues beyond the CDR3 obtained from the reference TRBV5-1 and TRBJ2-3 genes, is KAGVTQTPRYLIKTRGQQVTLSCSPISGHRSVSWYQQTPGQGLQFLFEYFSETQRNKGNFPGRFSGRQFSNSRSEMNVSTLELGDSALYLCASSPVTASTDTQYFGPGTRLTVL.